This is a list of T cell receptor beta chains from one sample in a study of blood T cell repertoires in COVID-19. Generated by immunoSEQ multiplex PCR, the TCRdb table keeps only in-frame clones and is missing some. This table holds hundreds of thousands of clones, around 80% found once. Material for sequencing was peripheral blood. These receptor sequences come from a woman aged 80 or over with acute or convalescent COVID-19. CDR3s include the opening cysteine and the closing phenylalanine or tryptophan. The D gene is left open where the match is weak. Clone size is shown for a subset of rows, as once, few, many or a class of expanded clone.

D	J	V	size	DNA	CDR3
TRBD1	TRBJ1-2	TRBV7-9	NA	TGTGCCAGCAGCGTCGGACAGGGGAACTATGGCTACACCTTC	CASSVGQGNYGYTF
NA	TRBJ2-7	TRBV28	NA	TGTGCCAGCAGTTCCTCCCCAGGGTACGAGCAGTACTTC	CASSSSPGYEQYF
TRBD1	TRBJ1-2	TRBV6-2/TRBV6-3	NA	TGTGCCAGCAGTTATACAGGGGATCATGGCTACACCTTC	CASSYTGDHGYTF
NA	TRBJ1-2	TRBV14	NA	TGTGCCAGCAGCCTGGGGGGGTCGAACGGCTACACCTTC	CASSLGGSNGYTF
NA	TRBJ2-3	TRBV7-2	NA	TGTGCCAGCAGCTTAGATGGTGGCGGTTCTAGCACAGATACGCAGTATTTT	CASSLDGGGSSTDTQYF
NA	TRBJ1-5	TRBV10-3	NA	TGTGCCATCAGTGAGTATCAGGGCCAAAACAATCAGCCCCAGCATTTT	CAISEYQGQNNQPQHF
TRBD2	TRBJ2-7	TRBV15	NA	TGTGCCACCAGCAGAGAGGTCGGCGGGGGGGCCGCTTACGAGCAGTACTTC	CATSREVGGGAAYEQYF
TRBD1	TRBJ2-1	TRBV3-1/TRBV3-2	NA	TGTGCCAGCAGCGTCCGGGACAGGGTGAAAGATGAGCAGTTCTTC	CASSVRDRVKDEQFF
TRBD1	TRBJ2-7	TRBV11-2	NA	TGTGCCAGCAGCTTAGGACAGGGTTGGGAGCAGTACTTC	CASSLGQGWEQYF
NA	TRBJ2-5	TRBV5-4	NA	TGTGCCAGCAGCATGGTGGGGGCCCAAGAGACCCAGTACTTC	CASSMVGAQETQYF
NA	TRBJ2-3	TRBV7-2	NA	TGTGCCAGCAGCTTGGATAGCGGCTTAGCTGGAACAGATACGCAGTATTTT	CASSLDSGLAGTDTQYF
NA	TRBJ1-6	TRBV19	few	TGTGCCAGCCAGGGGCTAGGTAATTCACCCCTCCACTTT	CASQGLGNSPLHF
NA	TRBJ1-5	TRBV7-2	NA	TGTGCCAGCAGCTTCGGGGGGCCCAATCAGCCCCAGCATTTT	CASSFGGPNQPQHF
TRBD1	TRBJ1-1	TRBV4-3	NA	TGCGCCAGCAGCCAGGAAGGGGGCGCGAGGACTGAAGCTTTCTTT	CASSQEGGARTEAFF
NA	TRBJ2-3	TRBV30	once	TGTGCCTGGAGCTTAAACAGGGACACAGATACGCAGTATTTT	CAWSLNRDTDTQYF
TRBD2	TRBJ2-1	TRBV7-2	NA	TGTGCCAGCAGCCCGAGCCTCAGCGGGGGGGGTTATGAGCAGTTCTTC	CASSPSLSGGGYEQFF
TRBD1	TRBJ1-1	TRBV19	NA	TGTGCCAGTAAAATAATCCAGGGGGCCACTGAAGCTTTCTTT	CASKIIQGATEAFF
NA	TRBJ2-6	TRBV10-3	NA	TGTGCCATCAACCGGGGGGCCAACGTCCTGACTTTC	CAINRGANVLTF
TRBD2	TRBJ2-2	TRBV29-1	NA	TGCAGCTCTAGCGGGACGAACACCGGGGAGCTGTTTTTT	CSSSGTNTGELFF
NA	TRBJ1-1	TRBV2	few	TGTGCAAGTAGTTCCTCTAGGGGGGGCGCAGACACTGAAGCTTTCTTT	CASSSSRGGADTEAFF
NA	TRBJ2-1	TRBV27	NA	TGTGCCAGCAGTTTCGAAGGGGTAGGGGGGCAGTTCTTC	CASSFEGVGGQFF
NA	TRBJ2-3	TRBV18	NA	TGTGCCAGCTCACCGGTCAGATCAAGTTCTAGCACAGATACGCAGTATTTT	CASSPVRSSSSTDTQYF
TRBD1	TRBJ1-5	TRBV10-2	NA	TGCGCCAGCGCTCATACAGGGGAGTTTTTCCAGCCCCAGCATTTT	CASAHTGEFFQPQHF
NA	TRBJ2-6	TRBV25-1	NA	TGTGCCAGCAGCTACTCTGGGGCCAACGTCCTGACTTTC	CASSYSGANVLTF
TRBD2	TRBJ2-3	TRBV5-6	NA	TGTGCCAGCAGCGGAGTAGCGGGGGCCACAGATACGCAGTATTTT	CASSGVAGATDTQYF
NA	TRBJ1-2	TRBV7-9	NA	TGTGCCAGCAGCGTCTCGTATGGCTACACCTTC	CASSVSYGYTF
NA	TRBJ2-3	TRBV19	NA	TGTGCCAGTAGTATCCGCTCGGGGACTAGCACAGATACGCAGTATTTT	CASSIRSGTSTDTQYF
NA	TRBJ1-3	TRBV7-2	NA	TGTGCCAGCAGCTTAGTTAGGCCAGGCTTGAGCTCTGGAAACACCATATATTTT	CASSLVRPGLSSGNTIYF
TRBD1	TRBJ1-2	TRBV19	NA	TGTGCCAGTAGTTCAAAACAGGGGGACTATGGCTACACCTTC	CASSSKQGDYGYTF
NA	TRBJ1-5	TRBV5-1	NA	TGCGCCAGCAGCTTGAGCGGGGGCAATCAGCCCCAGCATTTT	CASSLSGGNQPQHF
NA	TRBJ2-5	TRBV27	NA	TGTGCCAGCAGCCCTTGGGCAGGGGAGGAGACCCAGTACTTC	CASSPWAGEETQYF
TRBD1	TRBJ1-5	TRBV10-2	NA	TGCGCCAGCAGTAGGTCACAGGGGGACAATCAGCCCCAGCATTTT	CASSRSQGDNQPQHF
TRBD2	TRBJ2-7	TRBV2	NA	TGTGCCAGCAGGTGGGGGGGACTAGCTTCCTCCTACGAGCAGTACTTC	CASRWGGLASSYEQYF